These 4 T cell receptor beta chains came from one sample sequenced in a study of cytomegalovirus exposure and HLA in healthy donors. The PCR made use of 60 Vbeta and 13 Jbeta primers. Repertoires were generated with immunoSEQ multiplex PCR, while TCRdb's copy carries only in-frame clones and drops some. The top ten clones hold more than 3.5% of a sample with roughly 140,000 clones, around 80% of them seen once. Input material: PBMCs. The source is a woman aged 40 to 55 in good health and CMV-seropositive.

V and J are TRBV14 and TRBJ1-2; D unresolved. V lost 4 bases and J 2 bases, leaving 17 bases between the germline ends. The CDR3 totals 16 residues. Germline assignment: CDR1 SGHDN and CDR2 FVKESK. CDR3 in amino acids: CASSPSQPATNYGYTF. The CDR3 nucleotides are TGTGCCAGCAGCCCTAGTCAGCCAGCTACCAACTATGGCTACACCTTC.

This chain connects TRBV7-8 to TRBJ1-5, with 8 nucleotides matching TRBD1. The CDR3 is made up of 16 amino acids. J was trimmed by 3 bases and V by 1 base; bases with no gene match: 5. Germline-derived CDR1 and CDR2 are SGHVS and FQNEAQ. The CDR3 loop reads CASSLVDRVANQPQHF. The CDR3 DNA sequence: TGTGCCAGCAGCTTAGTGGACAGGGTCGCCAATCAGCCCCAGCATTTT.

This clone was counted a few times. The junction shows a germline mismatch at one end, possibly a read error. The chain employs TRBV6-6 and TRBJ1-4, with 8 bases fitting TRBD1. Germline V lookup: CDR1 MNHNY, CDR2 SVGAGI (reference sequence). This CDR3 is 12 amino acids long. CDR3 nucleotide sequence: TGTGCCAGCAGTTACGGACAGGGTTTCGAGGCGTTT. Residues: CASSYGQGFEAF.

This clone has only a few counts. V gene TRBV28 combines with J gene TRBJ1-1, with D unresolved. There are 12 residues in the CDR3. Deletions cut 10 bases from V and 4 bases from J, with 13 bases between. Germline CDR1 MDHEN, CDR2 SYDVKM. The CDR3 DNA reads as TGTGCCACCAAAGCAAGTGCCACTGAAGCTTTCTTT. It yields the protein CATKASATEAFF.